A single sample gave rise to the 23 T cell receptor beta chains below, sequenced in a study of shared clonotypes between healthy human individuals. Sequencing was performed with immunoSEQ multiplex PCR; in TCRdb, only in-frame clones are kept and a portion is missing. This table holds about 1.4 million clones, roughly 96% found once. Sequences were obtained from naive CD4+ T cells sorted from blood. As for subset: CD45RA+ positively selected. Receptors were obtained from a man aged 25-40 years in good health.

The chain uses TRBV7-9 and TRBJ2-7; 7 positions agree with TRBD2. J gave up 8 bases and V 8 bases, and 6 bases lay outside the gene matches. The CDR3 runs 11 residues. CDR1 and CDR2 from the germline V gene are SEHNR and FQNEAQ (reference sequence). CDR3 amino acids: CASPGRDQQYF. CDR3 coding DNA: TGTGCCAGCCCGGGGAGGGACCAGCAGTACTTC.

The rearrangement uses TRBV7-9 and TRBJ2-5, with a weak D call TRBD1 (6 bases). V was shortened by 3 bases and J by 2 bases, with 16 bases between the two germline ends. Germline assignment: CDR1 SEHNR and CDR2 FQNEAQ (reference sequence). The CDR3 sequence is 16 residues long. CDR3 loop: CASSFQGLPPQETQYF. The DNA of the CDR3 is TGTGCCAGCAGCTTTCAGGGGCTCCCTCCGCAAGAGACCCAGTACTTC.

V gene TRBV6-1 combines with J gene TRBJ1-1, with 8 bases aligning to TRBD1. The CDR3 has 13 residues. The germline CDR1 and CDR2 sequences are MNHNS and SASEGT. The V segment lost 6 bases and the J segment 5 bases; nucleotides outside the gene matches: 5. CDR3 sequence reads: CASRTGVWTEAFF. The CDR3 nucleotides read TGTGCCAGCAGGACAGGGGTTTGGACTGAAGCTTTCTTT.

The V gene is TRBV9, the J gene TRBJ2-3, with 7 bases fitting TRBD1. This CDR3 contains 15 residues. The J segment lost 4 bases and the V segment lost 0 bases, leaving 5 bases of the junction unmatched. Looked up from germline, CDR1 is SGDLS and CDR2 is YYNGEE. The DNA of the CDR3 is TGTGCCAGCAGCGTAGGTCACAGGGGCTCAGATACGCAGTATTTT. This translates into CASSVGHRGSDTQYF. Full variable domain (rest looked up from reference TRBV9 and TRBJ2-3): DSGVTQTPKHLITATGQRVTLRCSPRSGDLSVYWYQQSLDQGLQFLIQYYNGEERAKGNILERFSAQQFPDLHSELNLSSLELGDSALYFCASSVGHRGSDTQYFGPGTRLTVL.

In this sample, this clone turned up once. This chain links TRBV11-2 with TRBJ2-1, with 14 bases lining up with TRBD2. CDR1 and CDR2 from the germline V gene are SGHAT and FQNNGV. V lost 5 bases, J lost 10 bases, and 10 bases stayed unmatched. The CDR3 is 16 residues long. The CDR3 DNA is TGTGCCAGCAGCAGACTAGCGGGAGGGCCCTCGTGGGAGCAGTTCTTC. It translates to CASSRLAGGPSWEQFF. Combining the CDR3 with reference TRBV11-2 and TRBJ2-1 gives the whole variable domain EAGVAQSPRYKIIEKRQSVAFWCNPISGHATLYWYQQILGQGPKLLIQFQNNGVVDDSQLPKDRFSAERLKGVDSTLKIQPAKLEDSAVYLCASSRLAGGPSWEQFFGPGTRLTVL.

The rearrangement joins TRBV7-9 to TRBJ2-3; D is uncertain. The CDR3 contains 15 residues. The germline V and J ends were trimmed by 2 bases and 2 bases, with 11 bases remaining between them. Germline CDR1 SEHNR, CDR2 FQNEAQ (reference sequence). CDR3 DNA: TGTGCCAGCAGCTTAAAGGCGCGGATCACAGATACGCAGTATTTT. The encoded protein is CASSLKARITDTQYF. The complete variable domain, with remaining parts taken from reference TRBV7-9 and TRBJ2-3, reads DTGVSQNPRHKITKRGQNVTFRCDPISEHNRLYWYRQTLGQGPEFLTYFQNEAQLEKSRLLSDRFSAERPKGSFSTLEIQRTEQGDSAMYLCASSLKARITDTQYFGPGTRLTVL.

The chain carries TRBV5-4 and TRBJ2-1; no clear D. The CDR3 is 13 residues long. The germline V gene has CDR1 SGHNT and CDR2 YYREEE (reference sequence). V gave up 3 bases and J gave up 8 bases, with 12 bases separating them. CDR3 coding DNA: TGTGCCAGCAGCTCCCCCAGCGTTGATGAGCAGTTCTTC. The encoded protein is CASSSPSVDEQFF. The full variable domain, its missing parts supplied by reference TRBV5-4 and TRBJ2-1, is ETGVTQSPTHLIKTRGQQVTLRCSSQSGHNTVSWYQQALGQGPQFIFQYYREEENGRGNFPPRFSGLQFPNYSSELNVNALELDDSALYLCASSSPSVDEQFFGPGTRLTVL.

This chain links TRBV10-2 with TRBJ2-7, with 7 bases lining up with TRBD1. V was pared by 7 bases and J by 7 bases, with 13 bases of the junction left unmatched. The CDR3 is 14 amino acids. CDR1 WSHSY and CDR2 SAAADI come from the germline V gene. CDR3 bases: TGCGCCAGCACGGTGACAGGGCCCTCGGGGGAGCAGTACTTC. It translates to CASTVTGPSGEQYF.

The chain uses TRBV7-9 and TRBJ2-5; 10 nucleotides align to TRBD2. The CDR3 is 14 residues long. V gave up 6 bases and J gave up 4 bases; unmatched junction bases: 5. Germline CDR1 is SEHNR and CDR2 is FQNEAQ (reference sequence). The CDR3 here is CASRRLAGLETQYF. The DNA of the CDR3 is TGTGCCAGCAGGCGACTAGCGGGTCTAGAGACCCAGTACTTC.

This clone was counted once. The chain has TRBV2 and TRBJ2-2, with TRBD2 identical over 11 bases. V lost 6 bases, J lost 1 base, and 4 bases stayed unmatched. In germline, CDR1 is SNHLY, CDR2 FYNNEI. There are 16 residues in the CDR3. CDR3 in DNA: TGTGCCAGCAGGAGACTAGCGGGAAGGAACACCGGGGAGCTGTTTTTT. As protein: CASRRLAGRNTGELFF.

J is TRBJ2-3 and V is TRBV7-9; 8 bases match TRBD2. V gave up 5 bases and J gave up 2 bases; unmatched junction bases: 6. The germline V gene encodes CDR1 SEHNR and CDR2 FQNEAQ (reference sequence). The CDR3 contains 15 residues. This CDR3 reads CASSPGLELTDTQYF. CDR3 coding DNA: TGTGCCAGCAGCCCGGGACTAGAACTCACAGATACGCAGTATTTT. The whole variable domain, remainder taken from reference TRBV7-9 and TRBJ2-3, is DTGVSQNPRHKITKRGQNVTFRCDPISEHNRLYWYRQTLGQGPEFLTYFQNEAQLEKSRLLSDRFSAERPKGSFSTLEIQRTEQGDSAMYLCASSPGLELTDTQYFGPGTRLTVL.

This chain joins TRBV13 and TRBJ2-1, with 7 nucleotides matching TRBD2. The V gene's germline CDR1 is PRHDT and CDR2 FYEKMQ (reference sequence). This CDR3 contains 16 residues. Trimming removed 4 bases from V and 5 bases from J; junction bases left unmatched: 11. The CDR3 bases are TGTGCCAGCAGCTCCAGGATAAGCGGGATCGACAATGAGCAGTTCTTC. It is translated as CASSSRISGIDNEQFF. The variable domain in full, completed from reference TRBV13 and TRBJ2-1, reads AAGVIQSPRHLIKEKRETATLKCYPIPRHDTVYWYQQGPGQDPQFLISFYEKMQSDKGSIPDRFSAQQFSDYHSELNMSSLELGDSALYFCASSSRISGIDNEQFFGPGTRLTVL.

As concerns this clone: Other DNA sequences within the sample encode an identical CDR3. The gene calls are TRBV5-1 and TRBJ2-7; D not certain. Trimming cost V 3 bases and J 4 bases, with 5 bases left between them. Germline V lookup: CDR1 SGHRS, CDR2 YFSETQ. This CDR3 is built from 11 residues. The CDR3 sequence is CASSSGYEQYF. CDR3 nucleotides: TGCGCCAGCAGCTCCGGATACGAGCAGTACTTC. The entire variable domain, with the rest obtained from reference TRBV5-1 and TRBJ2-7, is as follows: KAGVTQTPRYLIKTRGQQVTLSCSPISGHRSVSWYQQTPGQGLQFLFEYFSETQRNKGNFPGRFSGRQFSNSRSEMNVSTLELGDSALYLCASSSGYEQYFGPGTRLTVT.

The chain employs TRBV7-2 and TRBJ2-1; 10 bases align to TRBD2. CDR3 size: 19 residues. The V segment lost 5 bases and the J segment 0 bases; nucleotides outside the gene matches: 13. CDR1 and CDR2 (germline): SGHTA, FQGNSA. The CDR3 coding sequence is TGTGCCAGCAGCCGAGGGACTAGCGCAATTGGGGACTCCTACAATGAGCAGTTCTTC. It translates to CASSRGTSAIGDSYNEQFF.

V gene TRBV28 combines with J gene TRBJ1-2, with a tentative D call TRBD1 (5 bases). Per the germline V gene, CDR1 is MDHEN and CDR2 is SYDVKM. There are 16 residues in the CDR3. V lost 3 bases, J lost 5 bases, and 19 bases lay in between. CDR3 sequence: CASSLSHRGVYYGYTF. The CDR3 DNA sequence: TGTGCCAGCAGTTTGAGCCACCGGGGGGTTTATTATGGCTACACCTTC.

The CDR3 sequence is CASSDSTGHYQPQHF. The DNA of the CDR3 is TGTGCCAGCAGCGACTCGACAGGACATTATCAGCCCCAGCATTTT. The J gene is TRBJ1-5, the V gene TRBV28; D may be TRBD1 (6 bases). Per germline, CDR1 MDHEN and CDR2 SYDVKM. With 6 bases removed from V and 5 bases from J, the gap between germline ends came to 17 bases. The CDR3 is made up of 15 amino acids. The variable domain in full, completed from reference TRBV28 and TRBJ1-5, reads DVKVTQSSRYLVKRTGEKVFLECVQDMDHENMFWYRQDPGLGLRLIYFSYDVKMKEKGDIPEGYSVSREKKERFSLILESASTNQTSMYLCASSDSTGHYQPQHFGDGTRLSIL.

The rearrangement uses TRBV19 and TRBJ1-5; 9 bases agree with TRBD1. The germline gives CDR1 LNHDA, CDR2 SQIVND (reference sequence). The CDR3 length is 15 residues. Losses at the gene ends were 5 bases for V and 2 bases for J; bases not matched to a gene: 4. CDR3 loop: CASSQDRGGNQPQHF. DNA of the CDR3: TGTGCCAGTAGTCAGGACAGGGGTGGCAATCAGCCCCAGCATTTT.

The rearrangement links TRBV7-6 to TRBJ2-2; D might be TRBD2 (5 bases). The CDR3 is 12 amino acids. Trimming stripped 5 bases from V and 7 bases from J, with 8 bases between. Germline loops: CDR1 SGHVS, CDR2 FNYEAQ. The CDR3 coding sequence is TGTGCCAGCAGCCGCCGGGACGGGGAGCTGTTTTTT. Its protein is CASSRRDGELFF.

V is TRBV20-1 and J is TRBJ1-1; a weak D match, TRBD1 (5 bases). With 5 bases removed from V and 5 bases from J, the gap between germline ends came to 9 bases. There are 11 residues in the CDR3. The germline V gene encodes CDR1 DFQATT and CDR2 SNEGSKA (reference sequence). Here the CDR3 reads CSAYGTTEAFF. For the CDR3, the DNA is TGCAGTGCTTACGGGACGACTGAAGCTTTCTTT.

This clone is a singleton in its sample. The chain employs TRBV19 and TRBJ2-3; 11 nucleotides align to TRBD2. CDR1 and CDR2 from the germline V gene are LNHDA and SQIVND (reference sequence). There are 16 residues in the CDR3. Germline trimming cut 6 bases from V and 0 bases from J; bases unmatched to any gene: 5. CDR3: CASRGLAVFSTDTQYF. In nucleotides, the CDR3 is TGTGCCAGTAGGGGACTAGCGGTATTTAGCACAGATACGCAGTATTTT.

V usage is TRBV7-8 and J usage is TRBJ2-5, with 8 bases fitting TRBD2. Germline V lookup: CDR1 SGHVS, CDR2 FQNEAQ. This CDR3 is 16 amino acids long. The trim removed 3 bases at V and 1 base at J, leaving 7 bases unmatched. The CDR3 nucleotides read TGTGCCAGCAGCTTCAGGGGCGGGAGGTCCCAAGAGACCCAGTACTTC. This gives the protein CASSFRGGRSQETQYF.

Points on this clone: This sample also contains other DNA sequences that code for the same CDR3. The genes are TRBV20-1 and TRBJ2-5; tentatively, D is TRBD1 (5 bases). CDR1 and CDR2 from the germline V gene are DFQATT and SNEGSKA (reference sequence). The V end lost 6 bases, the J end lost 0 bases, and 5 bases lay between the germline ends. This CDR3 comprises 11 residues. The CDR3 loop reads CSARDQETQYF. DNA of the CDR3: TGCAGTGCCAGGGACCAAGAGACCCAGTACTTC.

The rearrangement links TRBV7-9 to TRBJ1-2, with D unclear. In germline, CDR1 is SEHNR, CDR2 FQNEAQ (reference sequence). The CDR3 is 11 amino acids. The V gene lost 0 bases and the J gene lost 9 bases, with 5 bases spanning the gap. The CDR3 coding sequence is TGTGCCAGCAGCTTAGCGCTAAGCTACACCTTC. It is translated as CASSLALSYTF.